This passage covers 25 T cell receptor beta chains from one sample sequenced in a study of T cell repertoires in cytomegalovirus infection. The antigens for these receptors are not known. TCRdb used MiXCR to reprocess the reads, holding one entry per CDR3 protein. The sample includes more than 250,000 distinct CDR3 sequences, 20% to 25% of them seen just once. Here the sequenced sample was cultured PBMCs, taken from culture after CMV antigen stimulation. The receptors come from a human donor in good health (CMV status not recorded). Some clones in this sample may be carry-over from other donors' samples.

Notes on this clonotype: One end of the junction fails to match germline, which may point to a read error. The chain links TRBV6-2 or TRBV6-3 to TRBJ2-5; D is undetermined. The CDR3 totals 12 residues. Germline CDR1 is MNHEY and CDR2 is SVGEGT. The CDR3 region is CANSRTQETQYF. The DNA for the CDR3 is TGTGCCAACAGTCGGACCCAAGAGACCCAGTACTTC.

This clonotype was observed a handful of times. The V gene is TRBV24-1, the J gene TRBJ1-5; weak D call: TRBD1 (6 bases). The CDR3 has 17 residues. Between the trimmed V and J ends, which lost 4 bases and 1 base, there was a span of 16 bases. Looked up from germline, CDR1 is KGHDR and CDR2 is SFDVKD. CDR3 protein: CATSDPTDSMSNQPQHF. The DNA of the CDR3 is TGTGCCACCAGTGACCCTACGGACAGTATGAGCAATCAGCCCCAGCATTTT.

This clonotype was found many times. The chain is built from TRBV7-8 and TRBJ2-6; D gene unclear. V gave up 2 bases and J gave up 0 bases, with 14 bases separating them. The germline CDR1 and CDR2 sequences are SGHVS and FQNEAQ. This CDR3 is built from 18 residues. The CDR3 loop is CASSLNRVRASGANVLTF. The CDR3 nucleotides read TGTGCCAGCAGCTTAAACCGGGTGAGAGCCTCTGGGGCCAACGTCCTGACTTTC.

The chain links TRBV15 to TRBJ2-7; D possibly matches TRBD1 or TRBD2 (7 bases each). Germline lookup yields CDR1 LNHNV and CDR2 YYDKDF (reference sequence). V was shortened by 1 base and J by 2 bases, with 15 bases between the two germline ends. The CDR3 loop spans 16 amino acids. The CDR3 reads CATSRGSSGGAYEQYF. In DNA form, the CDR3 reads TGTGCCACCAGCAGAGGTTCGTCAGGGGGGGCCTACGAGCAGTACTTC.

In its sample, this clonotype was seen many times. This sequence joins TRBV12-3 or TRBV12-4 and TRBJ1-1; D is possibly TRBD1 (5 bases). CDR3 size: 13 residues. V shed 3 bases and J shed 4 bases, with 9 bases lying between them. The CDR3 loop is CASSFVQGTEAFF. The CDR3 bases are TGTGCCAGCAGTTTTGTCCAGGGCACTGAAGCTTTCTTT.

A few counts support this clonotype. The chain employs TRBV20-1 and TRBJ2-3; 10 bases match TRBD2. Looked up from germline, CDR1 is DFQATT and CDR2 is SNEGSKA (reference sequence). With V trimmed by 5 bases and J by 2 bases, 7 bases remained unmatched. This CDR3 comprises 15 residues. Written as DNA, the CDR3 is TGCAGTGCTGCCAGGACTAGCGGAAACACAGATACGCAGTATTTT. This sequence encodes CSAARTSGNTDTQYF.

The chain carries TRBV28 and TRBJ2-7; a possible D gene is TRBD2 (6 bases). Germline V gene sequence: CDR1 MDHEN, CDR2 SYDVKM. CDR3 length: 13 residues. With 3 bases removed from V and 7 bases from J, the gap between germline ends came to 13 bases. The CDR3, as DNA: TGTGCCAGCAGTTTGATTGGGGCGGGGGAGCAGTACGTC. Encoded protein: CASSLIGAGEQYV.

This clonotype has a handful of counts. The genes are TRBV11-3 and TRBJ1-1; D call uncertain. The CDR3 loop spans 13 amino acids. V lost 4 bases and J lost 1, with 7 bases in between. From germline, CDR1 is SGHNT and CDR2 YENEEA. CDR3 coding DNA: TGTGCCAGCAGCTGGCAGGAGAACACTGAAGCTTTCTTT. As protein: CASSWQENTEAFF.

The rearrangement links TRBV4-1 to TRBJ2-5, with no clear D. The CDR3 loop spans 13 amino acids. Trimming shortened V by 1 base and J by 2 bases, and 5 bases separated the two germline ends. CDR1 and CDR2 from the germline V gene are MGHRA and YSYEKL. CDR3 bases: TGCGCCAGCAGCCAAGCACAGCAAGAGACCCAGTACTTC. This gives the protein CASSQAQQETQYF.

The DNA for the CDR3 is TGTGCCAGCAGTGAAAGGTCAGCTAGCACAGATACGCAGTATTTT. Translating gives CASSERSASTDTQYF. V gene TRBV6-1 combines with J gene TRBJ2-3; D remains unclear. The length of the CDR3 is 15 residues. Germline V CDR1 and CDR2: MNHNS, SASEGT. Trimming left V 2 bases short and J 0 bases short, with 9 bases between.

The rearrangement links TRBV11-3 to TRBJ1-1; no firm D call. The CDR3 is 13 amino acids. Trimming left V 1 base short and J 4 bases short, with 7 bases between. Per the germline V gene, CDR1 is SGHNT and CDR2 is YENEEA. The CDR3 coding sequence is TGTGCCAGCAGCTTAGGGATCAGCACTGAAGCTTTCTTT. It translates to CASSLGISTEAFF.

This chain joins TRBV7-9 and TRBJ1-6; tentatively, D is TRBD1 (6 bases). The CDR3 extends over 15 amino acids. Germline-derived CDR1 and CDR2 are SEHNR and FQNEAQ (reference sequence). V lost 6 bases to trimming and J lost 7 bases, with 16 bases between them. The CDR3 protein is CASSFKDGGNSPLHF. Written as DNA, the CDR3 is TGTGCCAGCAGTTTTAAAGACGGGGGCAATTCACCCCTCCACTTT.

Only a few counts were recorded for this clonotype. The chain couples TRBV13 to TRBJ2-1; 7 nucleotides align to TRBD1. CDR3 length: 15 residues. The J segment lost 7 bases and the V segment lost 0 bases, leaving 6 bases of the junction unmatched. In germline, CDR1 is PRHDT, CDR2 FYEKMQ (reference sequence). CDR3: CASSLGTGIRNEQFF. In DNA, the CDR3 is TGTGCCAGCAGCTTAGGGACAGGGATCCGTAATGAGCAGTTCTTC.

This clonotype was seen more than once but under ten times. The genes are TRBV11-3 and TRBJ1-1; tentative D call: TRBD1 (5 bases). There are 14 residues in the CDR3. Germline V gives CDR1 SGHNT, CDR2 YENEEA. Trimming took 5 bases from V and 0 from J, leaving 10 bases between them. The CDR3 sequence: CASSQGRLNTEAFF. DNA for the CDR3: TGTGCCAGCAGCCAGGGACGGTTGAACACTGAAGCTTTCTTT.

This chain uses TRBV24-1 with TRBJ2-1; a weak D match, TRBD2 (7 bases). The CDR3 is made up of 14 amino acids. V was shortened by 8 bases and J by 3 bases, with 13 bases between the two germline ends. CDR1 and CDR2 (germline): KGHDR, SFDVKD. The CDR3: CATTGEGLYNEQFF. DNA for the CDR3: TGTGCCACCACAGGGGAGGGACTCTACAATGAGCAGTTCTTC.

This clonotype has only a few counts. J is TRBJ2-7 and V is TRBV20-1, with TRBD2 matching over 7 bases. The CDR3 covers 14 residues. J lost 1 base, V lost 6 bases, and 9 bases had no gene match. CDR1 DFQATT and CDR2 SNEGSKA come from the germline V gene (reference sequence). The CDR3 DNA reads as TGCAGTGCCACAAGAGGACTAGATTCCTACGAGCAGTACTTC. Encoded protein: CSATRGLDSYEQYF.

This clonotype was detected a few times. An end of the junction differs from the germline gene, which may be a read error. The chain couples TRBV25-1 to TRBJ1-6; D not certain. CDR1 and CDR2 from the germline V gene are MGHDK and SYGVNS. The CDR3 totals 8 residues. In DNA, the CDR3 is TGTGCCAGCACCCCAAGGACCTTT. Its translation is CASTPRTF.

This rearrangement joins TRBV2 to TRBJ1-5, with 7 bases matching TRBD1. The ends lost 6 bases at V and 7 bases at J; junction bases unmatched: 3. This CDR3 has 12 amino acids. CDR1 is SNHLY, CDR2 FYNNEI, per germline. The CDR3 DNA follows: TGTGCCAGCAGGCGACAGGGACAGCCCCAGCATTTT. Protein: CASRRQGQPQHF.

The chain is built from TRBV6-2 or TRBV6-3 and TRBJ2-1; 8 positions match TRBD2. V shed 2 bases and J 8 bases; nucleotides not matched to a gene: 8. The CDR3 loop spans 15 amino acids. Germline CDR1 MNHEY, CDR2 SVGEGT. CDR3 bases: TGTGCCAGCAGTTACCGGGACGGGAGGGTCGATGAGCAGTTCTTC. Amino acids: CASSYRDGRVDEQFF.

At least ten counts were recorded for this clonotype. J is TRBJ2-6 and V is TRBV27, with D possibly matching TRBD2 (6 bases). There are 20 residues in the CDR3. The ends were cut back, 5 bases at V and 2 bases at J, with 25 bases in the middle. Germline CDR1 reads MNHEY; CDR2 reads SMNVEV (reference sequence). The CDR3 DNA follows: TGTGCCAGCAGTATGCAACGACAGCTCGGGGGAGGTCCTGGGGCCAACGTCCTGACTTTC. It specifies CASSMQRQLGGGPGANVLTF.

The sample holds a few counts of this clonotype. This chain joins TRBV11-2 and TRBJ2-1, with D possibly being TRBD1 or TRBD2 (5 bases each). V lost 1 base and J 9 bases, leaving 16 bases between the germline ends. Per the germline V gene, CDR1 is SGHAT and CDR2 is FQNNGV. This CDR3 has 15 amino acids. For the CDR3, the DNA is TGTGCCAGCAGCTTAGGTGGGAGTTTGAGGGGTGAGCAGTTCTTC. The encoded protein is CASSLGGSLRGEQFF.

The sample holds many counts of this clonotype. The gene calls are TRBV7-9 and TRBJ1-5; tentative D call: TRBD1 (5 bases). Trimming took 4 bases from V and 7 from J, leaving 17 bases between them. The germline V gene encodes CDR1 SEHNR and CDR2 FQNEAQ (reference sequence). The CDR3 runs 15 residues. CDR3 sequence reads: CASSWGEQGRQPQHF. The CDR3 nucleotides read TGTGCCAGCAGCTGGGGAGAGCAGGGACGACAGCCCCAGCATTTT.

The table lists this clonotype with a few counts. The rearrangement uses TRBV19 and TRBJ2-5; D may match TRBD1 or TRBD2 (6 bases each). Trimming shortened V by 3 bases and J by 5 bases, and 19 bases separated the two germline ends. Germline V lookup: CDR1 LNHDA, CDR2 SQIVND (reference sequence). The CDR3 extends over 16 amino acids. As DNA, the CDR3 is TGTGCCAGTAGTATCGGGGGACATCGTTTTGCGGAGACCCAGTACTTC. It encodes CASSIGGHRFAETQYF. Complete variable domain (other parts from reference TRBV19 and TRBJ2-5): DGGITQSPKYLFRKEGQNVTLSCEQNLNHDAMYWYRQDPGQGLRLIYYSQIVNDFQKGDIAEGYSVSREKKESFPLTVTSAQKNPTAFYLCASSIGGHRFAETQYFGPGTRLLVL.

V usage is TRBV7-2 and J usage is TRBJ1-5; 8 nucleotides agree with TRBD1. This CDR3 has 16 amino acids. The germline CDR1 and CDR2 sequences are SGHTA and FQGNSA. V shed 5 bases and J 6 bases; nucleotides not matched to a gene: 12. The chain's CDR3 is CASSPTGALGGQPQHF. The CDR3 nucleotides are TGTGCCAGCAGCCCGACAGGGGCTCTAGGGGGTCAGCCCCAGCATTTT. Full variable domain (remainder filled in from reference TRBV7-2 and TRBJ1-5): GAGVSQSPSNKVTEKGKDVELRCDPISGHTALYWYRQSLGQGLEFLIYFQGNSAPDKSGLPSDRFSAERTGGSVSTLTIQRTQQEDSAVYLCASSPTGALGGQPQHFGDGTRLSIL.

A word on this clonotype: A much bigger clone sits one base away, suggesting this may be a read error. The genes are TRBV6-2 or TRBV6-3 and TRBJ2-6, with D tentatively TRBD2 (6 bases). Germline V gene sequence: CDR1 MNHEY, CDR2 SVGEGT. The CDR3 extends over 19 amino acids. CDR3 region: CASSELLGLRTSGGNVLTF. The CDR3 DNA is TGTGCCAGCAGTGAATTATTGGGACTCCGGACCTCTGGGGGCAACGTCCTGACTTTC.